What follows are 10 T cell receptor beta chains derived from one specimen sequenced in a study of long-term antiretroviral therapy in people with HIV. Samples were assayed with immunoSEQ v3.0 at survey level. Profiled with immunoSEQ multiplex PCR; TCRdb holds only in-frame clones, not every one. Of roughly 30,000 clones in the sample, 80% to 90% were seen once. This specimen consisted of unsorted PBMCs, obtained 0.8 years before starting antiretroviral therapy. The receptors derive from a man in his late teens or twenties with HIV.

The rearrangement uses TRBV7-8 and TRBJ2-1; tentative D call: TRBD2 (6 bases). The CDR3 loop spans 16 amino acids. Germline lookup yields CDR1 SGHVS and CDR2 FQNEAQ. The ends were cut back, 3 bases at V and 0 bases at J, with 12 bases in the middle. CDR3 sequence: CASSLTRLSSYNEQFF. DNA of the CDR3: TGTGCCAGCAGCTTGACTAGGTTGAGCTCCTACAATGAGCAGTTCTTC.

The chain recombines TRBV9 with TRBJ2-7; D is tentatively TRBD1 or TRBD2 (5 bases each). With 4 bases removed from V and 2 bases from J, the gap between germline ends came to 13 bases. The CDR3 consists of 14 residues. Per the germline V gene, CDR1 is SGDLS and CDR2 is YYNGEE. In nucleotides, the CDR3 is TGTGCCAGCAGCAACCGGGACGGCCCCTACGAGCAGTACTTC. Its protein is CASSNRDGPYEQYF.

In DNA form, the CDR3 reads TGTGCCAGCAGACCCGGGACAGCCCTTAATTCACCCCTCCACTTT. Protein product: CASRPGTALNSPLHF. The chain recombines TRBV7-9 with TRBJ1-6, with TRBD1 matching 7 bases. The CDR3 has 15 amino acids. V was clipped by 6 bases and J by 6 bases; unmatched bases: 8. Germline values: CDR1 SEHNR, CDR2 FQNEAQ (reference sequence).

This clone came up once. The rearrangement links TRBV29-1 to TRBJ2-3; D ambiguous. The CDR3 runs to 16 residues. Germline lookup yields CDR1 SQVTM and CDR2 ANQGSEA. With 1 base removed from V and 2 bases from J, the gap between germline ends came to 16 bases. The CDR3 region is CSVEVPRFTFTDTQYF. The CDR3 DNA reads TGCAGCGTTGAAGTACCCCGTTTCACCTTCACAGATACGCAGTATTTT.

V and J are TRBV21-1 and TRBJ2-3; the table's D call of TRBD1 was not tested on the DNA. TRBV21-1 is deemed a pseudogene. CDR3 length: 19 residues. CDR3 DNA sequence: TGTGCCAGCAGCTTAACCCGGGCAGGGGCGATTGTTAGCACAGATACGCAGTATTTT. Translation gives CASSLTRAGAIVSTDTQYF.

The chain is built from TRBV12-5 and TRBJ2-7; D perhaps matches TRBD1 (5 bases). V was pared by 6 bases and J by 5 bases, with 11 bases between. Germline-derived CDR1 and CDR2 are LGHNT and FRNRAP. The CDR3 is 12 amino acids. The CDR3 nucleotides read TGTGCTAGTGGGACGACAGTCCACGAGCAGTACTTC. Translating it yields CASGTTVHEQYF.

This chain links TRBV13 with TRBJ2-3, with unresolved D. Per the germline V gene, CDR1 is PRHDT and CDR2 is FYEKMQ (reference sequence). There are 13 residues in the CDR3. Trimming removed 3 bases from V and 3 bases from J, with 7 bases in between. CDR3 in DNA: TGTGCCAGCAGCTTGGTAAGAACAGATACGCAGTATTTT. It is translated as CASSLVRTDTQYF.

The CDR3 is CAWRRQTGGQETQYF. DNA of the CDR3: TGTGCCTGGAGGCGGCAAACGGGAGGGCAAGAGACCCAGTACTTC. V gene TRBV30 combines with J gene TRBJ2-5; 8 positions agree with TRBD2. The CDR3 has 15 residues. Germline values: CDR1 GTSNPN, CDR2 SVGIG (reference sequence). After removal of 3 bases from V and 2 bases from J, the junction contained 8 bases not matched to a gene.

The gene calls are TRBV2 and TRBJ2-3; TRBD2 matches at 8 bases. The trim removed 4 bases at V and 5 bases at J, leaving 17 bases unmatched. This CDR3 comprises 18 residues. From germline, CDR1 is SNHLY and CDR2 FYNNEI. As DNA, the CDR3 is TGTGCCAGCAGTGTCGAACGGGAGGGCTGGGGCACAATAGATACGCAGTATTTT. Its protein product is CASSVEREGWGTIDTQYF.

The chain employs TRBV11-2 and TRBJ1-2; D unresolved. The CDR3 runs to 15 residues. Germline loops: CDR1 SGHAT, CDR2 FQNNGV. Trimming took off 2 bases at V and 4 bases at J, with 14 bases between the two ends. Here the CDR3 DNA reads TGTGCCAGCAGCTTACGACCAGGTGACCCCTATGGCTACACCTTC. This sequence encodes CASSLRPGDPYGYTF.